One and the same sample provided the 8 T cell receptor beta chains below, sequenced in a study of long-term antiretroviral therapy in people with HIV. At the survey level, the v3.0 immunoSEQ assay was run. TCRdb's copy holds only in-frame clones and misses some; the assay was immunoSEQ multiplex PCR. Of about 25,000 clones in the sample, about 90% were seen once. Source: unsorted PBMCs, taken almost 4.6 years after starting antiretroviral therapy. All receptors come from a man between 25 and 39 years old with HIV.

This chain uses TRBV2 with TRBJ1-2; TRBD1 aligns across 8 bases. CDR3 length: 14 residues. Looked up from germline, CDR1 is SNHLY and CDR2 is FYNNEI. J was trimmed by 6 bases and V by 3 bases; bases with no gene match: 6. The CDR3 sequence is CASSDRGPDHGYTF. The CDR3 DNA follows: TGTGCCAGCAGTGACAGGGGGCCAGATCATGGCTACACCTTC.

The J gene is TRBJ1-2, the V gene TRBV28; no reliable D call. The CDR3 is made up of 15 amino acids. Germline assignment: CDR1 MDHEN and CDR2 SYDVKM. V was pared by 5 bases and J by 4 bases, with 17 bases between. CDR3: CASSTKGIRAYGYTF. CDR3 bases: TGTGCCAGCAGTACAAAAGGGATTAGGGCCTATGGCTACACCTTC.

The chain is built from TRBV2 and TRBJ2-6; D call uncertain. Germline CDR1 and CDR2: SNHLY and FYNNEI. V was cut by 5 bases and J by 2 bases, with 13 bases left in between. The CDR3 covers 16 residues. The CDR3 region is CASSSRSRPGANVLTF. CDR3 DNA: TGTGCCAGCAGTTCGAGGTCCCGACCTGGGGCCAACGTCCTGACTTTC.

The J gene is TRBJ2-2, the V gene TRBV5-1; D perhaps matches TRBD1 (6 bases). Germline values: CDR1 SGHRS, CDR2 YFSETQ. V gave up 0 bases and J gave up 2 bases, with 20 bases separating them. CDR3 length equals 19 residues. CDR3: CASSLVSQGRFSNTGELFF. The DNA of the CDR3 is TGCGCCAGCAGCTTGGTTTCTCAGGGGCGTTTTTCAAACACCGGGGAGCTGTTTTTT. The whole variable domain, remainder taken from reference TRBV5-1 and TRBJ2-2, is KAGVTQTPRYLIKTRGQQVTLSCSPISGHRSVSWYQQTPGQGLQFLFEYFSETQRNKGNFPGRFSGRQFSNSRSEMNVSTLELGDSALYLCASSLVSQGRFSNTGELFFGEGSRLTVL.

This sequence joins TRBV27 and TRBJ2-7; 10 bases fit TRBD2. V lost 5 bases, J lost 12 bases, and 10 bases stayed unmatched. CDR1 and CDR2 from the germline V gene are MNHEY and SMNVEV (reference sequence). CDR3 length: 13 amino acids. CDR3 in amino acids: CASSPGPSGSRYF. CDR3 nucleotides: TGTGCCAGCAGTCCAGGTCCTAGCGGGAGCCGGTACTTC.

The chain recombines TRBV18 with TRBJ1-2; 9 bases are a match to TRBD1. This CDR3 has 15 amino acids. Germline V gene lookup returns CDR1 KGHSH and CDR2 LQKENI. With 6 bases clipped from V and 7 bases from J, the junction kept 12 bases outside the gene matches. CDR3 sequence reads: CASSQSPGQGGGYTF. The CDR3 bases are TGTGCCAGCTCGCAAAGTCCGGGACAGGGAGGTGGCTACACCTTC.

This chain connects TRBV2 to TRBJ2-7; maybe TRBD2 (5 bases). This CDR3 comprises 17 residues. Trimming took 2 bases from V and 4 from J, leaving 21 bases between them. Germline V CDR1 and CDR2: SNHLY, FYNNEI. CDR3 region: CASSEPKLGAGGYEQYF. CDR3 nucleotide sequence: TGTGCCAGCAGTGAACCGAAGTTAGGCGCGGGTGGGTACGAGCAGTACTTC.

The chain links TRBV28 to TRBJ1-5, with TRBD1 as a possible D gene (5 bases). This CDR3 region has 18 residues. CDR1 MDHEN and CDR2 SYDVKM come from the germline V gene. Trimming took off 3 bases at V and 0 bases at J, with 18 bases between the two ends. This CDR3 reads CASSLGLPKRISNQPQHF. CDR3 bases: TGTGCCAGCAGTTTGGGGCTCCCCAAACGGATTAGCAATCAGCCCCAGCATTTT.